What follows are 10 T cell receptor beta chains derived from one specimen sequenced in a study of vaccination effects on CD4 cells after COVID-19. Measured with immunoSEQ multiplex PCR; TCRdb has only the in-frame clones, and not every one. This table has under 55,000 clones, around 74% appearing once. ViraFEST assay sequencing came after antigen-specific CD4+ T cells were expanded with viral peptide pools. Culture proceeded for nine to eleven days, and CD4+ T cells were then isolated. Confirmation by PCR established that the person had SARS-CoV-2 infection between March and December 2020. The antigens these receptors bind are not known. This material consisted of CD4+ T cells from PBMCs cultured with a peptide pool, taken before COVID-19 vaccination. These receptors were taken from a human donor who had a prior SARS-CoV-2 infection.

The chain carries TRBV4-3 and TRBJ2-7; D remains unclear. This CDR3 is 14 amino acids long. V lost 1 base to trimming and J lost 1 base, with 8 bases between them. Germline V lookup: CDR1 LGHNA, CDR2 YSLEER. CDR3 DNA: TGCGCCAGCAGCCAAGCCTATTTTTCCTACGAGCAGTACTTC. This translates into CASSQAYFSYEQYF.

This clone was detected a few times. The V call is TRBV2, the J call TRBJ2-2, with D possibly TRBD1 on 6 matching bases. CDR1 and CDR2 from the germline V gene are SNHLY and FYNNEI. This CDR3 contains 16 residues. V shed 6 bases and J shed 2 bases, with 16 bases lying between them. This CDR3 reads CASRPADRRNTGELFF. DNA for the CDR3: TGTGCCAGCAGGCCCGCGGACAGACGAAACACCGGGGAGCTGTTTTTT.

V and J are TRBV9 and TRBJ1-2; D call uncertain. V was pared by 4 bases and J by 4 bases, with 14 bases between. Germline lookup yields CDR1 SGDLS and CDR2 YYNGEE. This CDR3 is 14 amino acids long. The CDR3 nucleotides read TGTGCCAGCAGCTGGGGTGGCGGCCTCTATGGCTACACCTTC. Translating it yields CASSWGGGLYGYTF.

This clone was recorded once. The J gene is TRBJ1-2, the V gene TRBV19; no clear D. The V and J ends lost 5 bases and 3 bases respectively, with 10 bases between them. The CDR3 loop spans 13 amino acids. Germline-derived CDR1 and CDR2 are LNHDA and SQIVND (reference sequence). CDR3 sequence reads: CASSRGLHYGYTF. As DNA, the CDR3 is TGTGCCAGTAGTCGTGGACTGCACTATGGCTACACCTTC.

V is TRBV5-6 and J is TRBJ1-4; possibly TRBD1 for D (6 bases). Germline V gene sequence: CDR1 SGHDT, CDR2 YYEEEE. With 2 bases removed from V and 8 bases from J, the gap between germline ends came to 19 bases. CDR3 length: 16 residues. DNA of the CDR3: TGTGCCAGCAGCTTCCGACAGGCCATTTCGGGGGAAAAACTGTTTTTT. Residues: CASSFRQAISGEKLFF.

This clone was picked up a small number of times. The V call is TRBV5-1, the J call TRBJ1-1; the match to TRBD1 covers 8 bases. V lost 0 bases to trimming and J lost 1 base; unmatched junction nucleotides: 2. Germline-derived CDR1 and CDR2 are SGHRS and YFSETQ. The CDR3 runs 15 residues. CDR3 in DNA: TGCGCCAGCAGCTTGGTTGGACAGGGGAACACTGAAGCTTTCTTT. Protein: CASSLVGQGNTEAFF.

The J gene is TRBJ2-4, the V gene TRBV6-5; D possibly matches TRBD1 or TRBD2 (7 bases each). Germline CDR1 is MNHEY and CDR2 is SVGAGI. CDR3 length: 16 amino acids. The V gene lost 4 bases and the J gene lost 4 bases, with 17 bases spanning the gap. The CDR3 protein is CASSSSRGGIKNIQYF. CDR3 nucleotide sequence: TGTGCCAGCAGTTCCTCCAGGGGGGGGATTAAAAACATTCAGTACTTC.

The V and J genes are TRBV21-1 and TRBJ1-1. TRBV21-1 is assigned pseudogene status. This CDR3 has 19 residues. The CDR3: CASSKRNGARSAGPPGAFF. The CDR3 DNA is TGTGCCAGCAGCAAAAGGAACGGGGCGAGGTCGGCTGGGCCGCCGGGAGCTTTCTTT.

This chain joins TRBV7-6 and TRBJ1-2, with 8 bases fitting TRBD1. The ends lost 4 bases at V and 5 bases at J; junction bases unmatched: 6. The CDR3 covers 14 residues. Per germline, CDR1 SGHVS and CDR2 FNYEAQ. CDR3 region: CASSSQQGEYGYTF. DNA of the CDR3: TGTGCCAGCAGCTCACAACAGGGGGAGTATGGCTACACCTTC.

This chain uses TRBV24-1 with TRBJ2-7, with TRBD1 matching over 7 bases. This CDR3 region has 15 residues. V shed 3 bases, J shed 3 bases, and the junction held 7 bases outside the gene matches. The germline V gene encodes CDR1 KGHDR and CDR2 SFDVKD. The CDR3 DNA reads TGTGCCACCAGTGATGCGACAGGGAAGGGCTACGAGCAGTACTTC. It is translated as CATSDATGKGYEQYF.